This entry describes one T cell receptor (beta chain). The antigen is unknown. This entry comes from a study of early T cells in non-severe SARS-CoV-2 infection. As for the study in general: Chains were not paired, and sequencing was done on bulk RNA from unsorted whole blood.

Per the germline V gene, CDR1 is SGHRS and CDR2 is YFSETQ. The CDR3 extends over 15 amino acids. V shed 2 bases, J shed 3 bases, and the junction held 1 base outside the gene matches. Regarding the study as a whole: Reliance on VDJdb matching favored anti-spike CD8 responses; private and CD4 specificities were missed.

Individual cDNA molecules were tagged with unique molecular identifiers. TCRdb independently ran MiXCR on the 5' RACE reads; one entry per CDR3 protein. The sample records roughly 99,000 distinct CDR3 sequences, approximately 10% being singletons. Sequencing used whole blood. This receptor was obtained from an adult who was a healthcare worker with PCR-confirmed SARS-CoV-2 infection or an uninfected control (not recorded which). This chain joins TRBV5-1 and TRBJ2-1; 11 bases are shared with TRBD2. The CDR3 reads CASSFGLAGYNEQFF. The CDR3, as DNA: TGCGCCAGCAGCTTCGGACTAGCGGGCTACAATGAGCAGTTCTTC.